This entry concerns a single T cell receptor beta chain. It has no known antigen specificity. It has no much larger one-base neighbor in the sample; base qualities were not kept. Participants in the prospective study were aged roughly 18 to 95 years, lived in under 30 United States geographic areas, and enrolled through a virtual design. In the prospective study, participants were assigned to cohorts based on the clinical history participants reported in a screening survey and a study questionnaire. For ImmuneRACE Cohort 3, a participant was defined as recovered based on two consecutive negative NP/OP PCR tests, clearance by a healthcare professional, or resolution of symptoms. Mobile phlebotomists in the prospective study collected whole blood, serum and a nasopharyngeal or oropharyngeal swab from every participant. Participants in the prospective study had the option to provide additional blood draws and questionnaires over a 2-month period. Prospective study blood samples were shipped either frozen or at room temperature before DNA extraction.

TCRbeta CDR3 regions were amplified from genomic DNA by means of the immunoSEQ Assay, a bias-controlled multiplex PCR. For the original study's pipeline: The number of nucleated cells in each sample was estimated from the amplification of reference gene primers within the assay. To quantify the absolute abundance of each unique TCRbeta CDR3 rearrangement, sequence reads were collapsed and filtered. For each sample, productive Simpson clonality was calculated as the square root of Simpson's diversity index over productive rearrangements. Drawn from immuneACCESS, this table holds only the in-frame rearrangements with V and J called that TCRdb kept. Clones are partly lost; checked studies trace under half to an unresolved V gene and leave the rest unexplained. The V and J calls and clone size come from that table; D and trimming were worked out from the DNA. Present in this sample are 250,000 to 400,000 clones, roughly 90% of which were seen just once. The ten largest clones add up to roughly 5.3% of the sample.

This sample is part of a study of blood T cell repertoires in COVID-19 (dated by TCRdb to the early 2020s). For the study in its entirety: Collaborator samples came from the United States, Italy and Spain and covered acute and convalescent phases of COVID-19. The prospective study material was composed of cDNA or gDNA derived from T cells, B-cell-depleted T cells, or PBMCs. Deeply sampled blood TCRbeta repertoires from subjects exposed to, actively infected with, or recovered from COVID-19 were included in the dataset. A freely available public database, intended as a resource for researchers studying the immune response to SARS-CoV-2, is where the repertoires were released. Samples were obtained from the ongoing ImmuneRACE study (first 160 participants) and from over 1,000 subjects provided by 6 global collaborators. A de-identified subject ID, COVID-19 status, age in years and sex were almost always included in the sample metadata. HLA class I and class II types, where available, came from metadata supplied by the sample provider rather than from assay-based typing. Study-wide findings and limitations: Clinical and demographic metadata were provided uncurated, with the amount varying by source and participant.

Sample: PBMCs or T cells enriched from blood (not recorded which). This receptor was taken from a man between 60 and 75 years old who had recovered from COVID-19.

The DNA sequence follows: TGTGCCAGCTCACTGGACAGCCTCTCTGGGGCCAACGTCCTGACTTTC. Its translation reads: CASSLDSLSGANVLTF. Rearrangement joined TRBV18 to TRBJ2-6; TRBD1 might be the D gene, on 6 matching bases. Trimming removed 4 bases from V and 0 bases from J, leaving 10 bases between the germline ends. Inclusive of the bounding cysteine and phenylalanine, the CDR3 is 16 residues long. Only the CDR3 region is kept as DNA, spanning 48 bases read in frame from base 1. CDR1 and CDR2 are read off the germline V gene as KGHSH and LQKENI.